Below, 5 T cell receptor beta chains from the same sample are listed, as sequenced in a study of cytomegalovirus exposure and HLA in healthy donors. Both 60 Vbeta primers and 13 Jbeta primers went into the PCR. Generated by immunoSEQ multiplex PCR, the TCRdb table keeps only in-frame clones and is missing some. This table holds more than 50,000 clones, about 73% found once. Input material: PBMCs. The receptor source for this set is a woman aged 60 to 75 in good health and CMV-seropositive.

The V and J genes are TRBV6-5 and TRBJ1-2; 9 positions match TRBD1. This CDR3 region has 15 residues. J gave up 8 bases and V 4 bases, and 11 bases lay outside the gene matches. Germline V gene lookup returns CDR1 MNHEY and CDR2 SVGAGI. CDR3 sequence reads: CASSSSGQGGIGYTF. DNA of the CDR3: TGTGCCAGCAGTTCCTCGGGACAGGGTGGGATAGGCTACACCTTC.

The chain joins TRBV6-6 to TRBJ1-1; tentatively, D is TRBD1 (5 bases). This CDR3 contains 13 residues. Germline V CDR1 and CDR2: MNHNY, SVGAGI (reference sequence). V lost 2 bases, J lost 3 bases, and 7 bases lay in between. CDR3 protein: CASSYTRDTEAFF. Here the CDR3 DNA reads TGTGCCAGCAGTTACACCAGGGACACTGAAGCTTTCTTT.

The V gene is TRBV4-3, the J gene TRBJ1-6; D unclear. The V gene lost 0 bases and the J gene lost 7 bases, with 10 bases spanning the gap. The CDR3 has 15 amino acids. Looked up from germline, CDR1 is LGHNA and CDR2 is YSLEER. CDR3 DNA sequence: TGCGCCAGCAGCCAAGATACGAGGGAAAATTCACCCCTCCACTTT. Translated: CASSQDTRENSPLHF.

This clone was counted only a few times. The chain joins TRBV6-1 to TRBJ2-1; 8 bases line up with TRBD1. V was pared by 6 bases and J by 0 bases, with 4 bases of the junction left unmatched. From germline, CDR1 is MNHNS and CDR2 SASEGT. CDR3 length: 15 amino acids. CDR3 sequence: CASRGGQGSYNEQFF. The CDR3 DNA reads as TGTGCCAGCAGAGGTGGACAGGGCTCCTACAATGAGCAGTTCTTC.

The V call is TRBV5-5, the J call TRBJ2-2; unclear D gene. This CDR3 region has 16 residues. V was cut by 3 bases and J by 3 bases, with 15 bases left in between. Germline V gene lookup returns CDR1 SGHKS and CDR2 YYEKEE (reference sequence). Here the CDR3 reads CASSYTRSSHTGELFF. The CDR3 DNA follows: TGTGCCAGCAGCTACACCCGGAGTAGCCACACCGGGGAGCTGTTTTTT.